This T cell receptor beta chain originates from a study of blood T cell repertoires in COVID-19 (TCRdb year 2020). Regarding the study in general: Collaborator samples came from the United States, Italy and Spain and covered acute and convalescent phases of COVID-19. The samples were drawn from the first 160 participants of the ongoing ImmuneRACE study and from 1,254 subjects provided by 6 global collaborators. Deeply sampled blood TCRbeta repertoires from subjects exposed to, actively infected with, or recovered from COVID-19 were included in the dataset. The repertoires were made available in a free public database intended to serve as a resource for research on the immune response to SARS-CoV-2. HLA class I and class II types, where available, came from metadata supplied by the sample provider rather than from assay-based typing. The prospective study material was composed of cDNA or gDNA derived from T cells, B-cell-depleted T cells, or PBMCs. The sample metadata nearly always contained a de-identified subject ID, COVID-19 status, age in years and sex.

TCRbeta CDR3 regions were amplified from genomic DNA by means of the immunoSEQ Assay, a bias-controlled multiplex PCR. As for how the authors treated the data: Within the assay, amplification of reference gene primers was used to estimate how many nucleated cells each sample contained. To quantify the absolute abundance of each unique TCRbeta CDR3 rearrangement, sequence reads were collapsed and filtered. Productive Simpson clonality was computed per sample as the square root of Simpson's diversity index over productive rearrangements. TCRdb carries this immuneACCESS record with in-frame sequences only. Its versions omit some clonotypes, under half of them owing to an unresolved V gene in the studies checked, with the rest unexplained. V, J and clone size derive from that table, while D and trimming were established from the DNA sequence. The sample has tens of thousands of clones on record, approximately 84% of them singletons. 12% of the sample is in the top ten clones.

As concerns this clone: The antigen it binds to is not known. Per-base qualities were not stored, and no clone one base away is much larger.

Each collaborating institution followed its own protocols to collect whole blood in K2EDTA tubes. For TCRbeta analysis, collaborators shipped samples in one of three forms: frozen whole blood, isolated PBMCs, or DNA extracted from either of those sample types. What the research found in general, with its limitations: Clinical and demographic metadata were provided uncurated, with the amount varying by source and participant.

Spanning cysteine to phenylalanine, the CDR3 consists of 19 amino acids. This entry keeps only the CDR3 DNA: 57 bases, framed from base 1. CDR1 and CDR2 are drawn from the germline V gene: SGHRS, YFSETQ. For this chain, trimming is 5 bases at the V end and 2 bases at the J end, and the number of junction bases without a gene match is 12. Sample: peripheral blood. The V gene is TRBV5-1 and the J gene is TRBJ2-6; 11 junctional bases match TRBD2. This TCR came from a human donor in a cohort sampled during active COVID-19. The CDR3 loop reads CASRPATSGIGAGANVLTF. In nucleotide form, the sequence is TGCGCCAGCAGGCCTGCGACTAGCGGGATCGGTGCTGGGGCCAACGTCCTGACTTTC.